The clone carrying this T cell receptor (beta chain) was counted between two and nine times. What it binds is not known. This sample was included in a study of blood T cells in healthy people across ages. Whole-study results and caveats: PBMCs went unsorted, and a conclusive naive versus antigen-experienced comparison was therefore prevented.

Drawing of peripheral blood yielded 8.5 to 10 milliliters from each donor. This CDR3 is built from 15 residues. After removal of 5 bases from V and 0 bases from J, the junction contained 4 bases not matched to a gene. The germline CDR1 and CDR2 sequences are SEHNR and FQNEAQ (reference sequence). The second PCR ran about 6 to 12 cycles with a sample-barcoded 5' primer and J-beta primers. A template-switch adaptor that had 12 random nucleotides put a tag on each cDNA molecule. MiXCR, run by TCRdb on the 5' RACE reads, gives a single entry per CDR3 protein. The sample consists of about a million distinct CDR3 sequences, around two fifths of them appearing once.

The sample taken for sequencing was blood. The clonotype was recovered from a young man in good health. This chain connects TRBV7-9 to TRBJ2-1, with 7 bases fitting TRBD1. The CDR3 DNA reads as TGTGCCAGCAGCAGGACAGGATTCTCCTACAATGAGCAGTTCTTC. Its protein product is CASSRTGFSYNEQFF.